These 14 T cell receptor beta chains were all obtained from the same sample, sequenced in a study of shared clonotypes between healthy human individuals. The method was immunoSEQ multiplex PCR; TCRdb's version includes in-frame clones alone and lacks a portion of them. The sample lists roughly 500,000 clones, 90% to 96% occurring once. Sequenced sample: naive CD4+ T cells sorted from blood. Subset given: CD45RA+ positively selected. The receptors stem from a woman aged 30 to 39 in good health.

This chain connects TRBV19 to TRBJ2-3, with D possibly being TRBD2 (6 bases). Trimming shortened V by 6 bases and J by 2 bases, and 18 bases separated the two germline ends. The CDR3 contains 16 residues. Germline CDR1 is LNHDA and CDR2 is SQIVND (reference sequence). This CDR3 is CASRRTAGLHTDTQYF. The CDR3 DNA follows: TGTGCCAGTAGGCGAACCGCGGGACTCCACACAGATACGCAGTATTTT.

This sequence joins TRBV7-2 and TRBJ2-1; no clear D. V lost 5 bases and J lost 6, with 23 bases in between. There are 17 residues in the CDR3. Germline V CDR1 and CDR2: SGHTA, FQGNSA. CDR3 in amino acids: CASSRSSTNEWVNEQFF. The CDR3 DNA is TGTGCCAGCAGCCGATCCTCGACCAATGAGTGGGTCAATGAGCAGTTCTTC.

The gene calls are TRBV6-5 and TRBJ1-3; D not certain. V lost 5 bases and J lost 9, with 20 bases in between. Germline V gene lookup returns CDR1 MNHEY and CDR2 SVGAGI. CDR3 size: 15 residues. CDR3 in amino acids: CASSKYRPHRGTIYF. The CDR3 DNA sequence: TGTGCCAGCAGTAAATACCGGCCCCACCGAGGCACCATATATTTT.

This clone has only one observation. CDR3 protein: CASSLNRTSGRRDTQYF. As DNA, the CDR3 is TGTGCCAGCTCCCTAAACCGGACTAGCGGGAGGCGAGATACGCAGTATTTT. This chain links TRBV18 with TRBJ2-3; TRBD2 agrees at 14 bases. With 6 bases clipped from V and 5 bases from J, the junction kept 10 bases outside the gene matches. The V gene's germline CDR1 is KGHSH and CDR2 LQKENI. The CDR3 has 17 amino acids.

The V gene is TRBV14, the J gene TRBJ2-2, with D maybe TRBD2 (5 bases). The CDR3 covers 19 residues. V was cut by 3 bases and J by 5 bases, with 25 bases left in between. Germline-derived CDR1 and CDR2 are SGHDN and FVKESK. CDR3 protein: CASSHSWEKTLAGTGELFF. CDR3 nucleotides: TGTGCCAGCAGCCACAGTTGGGAAAAAACCCTAGCAGGAACCGGGGAGCTGTTTTTT.

The CDR3 region has the DNA TGTGCCATCAGTGAGCCAGCCCACCGGGAGGGTTACAATGAGCAGTTCTTC. It yields the protein CAISEPAHREGYNEQFF. The chain combines TRBV10-3 with TRBJ2-1; 8 nucleotides align to TRBD2. The CDR3 has 17 residues. V shed 2 bases, J shed 4 bases, and the junction held 10 bases outside the gene matches. From germline, CDR1 is ENHRY and CDR2 SYGVKD.

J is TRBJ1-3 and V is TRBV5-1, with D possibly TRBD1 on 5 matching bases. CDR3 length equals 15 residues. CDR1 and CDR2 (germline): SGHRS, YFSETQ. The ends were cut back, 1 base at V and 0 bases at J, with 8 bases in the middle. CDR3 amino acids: CASSLRQGSGNTIYF. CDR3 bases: TGCGCCAGCAGCTTGAGGCAGGGCTCTGGAAACACCATATATTTT.

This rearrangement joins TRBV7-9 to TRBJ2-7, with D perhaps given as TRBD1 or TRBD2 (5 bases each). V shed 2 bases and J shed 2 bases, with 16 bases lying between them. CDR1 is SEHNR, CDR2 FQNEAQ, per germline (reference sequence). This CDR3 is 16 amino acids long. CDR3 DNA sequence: TGTGCCAGCAGCTTAAGCCGAGGGGACGGAGCCTACGAGCAGTACTTC. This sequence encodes CASSLSRGDGAYEQYF.

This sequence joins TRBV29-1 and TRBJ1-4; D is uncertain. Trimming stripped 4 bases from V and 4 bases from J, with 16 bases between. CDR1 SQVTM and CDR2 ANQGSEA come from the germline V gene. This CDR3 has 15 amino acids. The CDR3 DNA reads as TGCAGCGTTGCTCCCGGCAGCGACTTTAATGAAAAACTGTTTTTT. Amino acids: CSVAPGSDFNEKLFF.

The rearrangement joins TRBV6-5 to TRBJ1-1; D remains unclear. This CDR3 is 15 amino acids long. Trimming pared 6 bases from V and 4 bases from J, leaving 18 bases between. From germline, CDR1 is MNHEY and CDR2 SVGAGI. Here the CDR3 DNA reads TGTGCCAGCAGCCCTTTCCTTGGGCGTATCACTGAAGCTTTCTTT. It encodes CASSPFLGRITEAFF.

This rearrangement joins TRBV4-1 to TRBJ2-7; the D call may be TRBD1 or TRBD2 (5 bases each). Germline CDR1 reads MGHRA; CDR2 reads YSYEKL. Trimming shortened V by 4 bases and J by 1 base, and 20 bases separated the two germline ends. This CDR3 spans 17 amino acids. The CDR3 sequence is CASSRRGSAEPSYEQYF. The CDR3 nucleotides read TGCGCCAGCAGCCGAAGGGGCTCAGCGGAGCCATCCTACGAGCAGTACTTC.

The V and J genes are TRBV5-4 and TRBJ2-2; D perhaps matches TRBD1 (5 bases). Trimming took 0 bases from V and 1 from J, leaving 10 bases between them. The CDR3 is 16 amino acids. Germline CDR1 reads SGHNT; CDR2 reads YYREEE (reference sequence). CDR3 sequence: CASSLDPDRNTGELFF. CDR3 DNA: TGTGCCAGCAGCTTGGATCCAGACAGGAACACCGGGGAGCTGTTTTTT.

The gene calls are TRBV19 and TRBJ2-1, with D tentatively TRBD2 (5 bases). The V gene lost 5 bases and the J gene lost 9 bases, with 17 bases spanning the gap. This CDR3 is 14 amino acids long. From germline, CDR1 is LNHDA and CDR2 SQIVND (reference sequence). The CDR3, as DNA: TGTGCCAGTAGTCTTGCTGAGGACTCAGGTGAGCAGTTCTTC. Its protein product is CASSLAEDSGEQFF.

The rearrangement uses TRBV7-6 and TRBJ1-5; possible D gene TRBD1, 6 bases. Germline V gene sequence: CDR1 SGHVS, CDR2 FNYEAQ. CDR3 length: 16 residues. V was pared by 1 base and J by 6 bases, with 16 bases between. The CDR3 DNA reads TGTGCCAGCAGCTTAGGGCCCCGGGGGGCCGGTCAGCCCCAGCATTTT. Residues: CASSLGPRGAGQPQHF.